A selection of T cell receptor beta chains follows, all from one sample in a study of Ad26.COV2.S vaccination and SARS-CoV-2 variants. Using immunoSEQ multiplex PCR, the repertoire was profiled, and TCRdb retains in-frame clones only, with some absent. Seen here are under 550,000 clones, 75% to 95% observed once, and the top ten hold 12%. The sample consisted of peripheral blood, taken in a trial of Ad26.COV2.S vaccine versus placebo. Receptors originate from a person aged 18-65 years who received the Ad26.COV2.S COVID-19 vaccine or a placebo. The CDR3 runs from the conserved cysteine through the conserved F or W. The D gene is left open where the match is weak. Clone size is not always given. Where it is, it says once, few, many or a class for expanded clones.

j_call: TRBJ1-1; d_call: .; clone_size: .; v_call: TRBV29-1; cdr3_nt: TGCAGCGTTCACAAGAACACTGAAGCTTTCTTT; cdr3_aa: CSVHKNTEAFF
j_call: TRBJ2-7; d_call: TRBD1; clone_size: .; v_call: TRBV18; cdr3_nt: TGTGCCAGCTCACCACAGGGGACAGCGACCTACGAGCAGTACTTC; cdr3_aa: CASSPQGTATYEQYF
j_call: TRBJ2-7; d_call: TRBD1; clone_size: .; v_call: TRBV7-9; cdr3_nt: TGTGCCAGCAGCTTAAAGGGTGGACAGGTGTCCTACGAGCAGTACTTC; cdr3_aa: CASSLKGGQVSYEQYF
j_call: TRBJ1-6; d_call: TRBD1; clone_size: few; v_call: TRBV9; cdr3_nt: TGTGCCAGCAGCGAAGGACAGGGAAACGGGTCACCCCTCCACTTT; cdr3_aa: CASSEGQGNGSPLHF
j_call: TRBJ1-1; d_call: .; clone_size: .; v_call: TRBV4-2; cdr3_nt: TGTGCCAGCAGCCTTCCCCCCGACGGATTGAACACTGAAGCTTTCTTT; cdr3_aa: CASSLPPDGLNTEAFF
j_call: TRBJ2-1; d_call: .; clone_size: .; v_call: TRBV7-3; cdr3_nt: TGTGCCAGCAGTCCCGACAGTTCCCAATTCAATGAGCAGTTCTTC; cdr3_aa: CASSPDSSQFNEQFF
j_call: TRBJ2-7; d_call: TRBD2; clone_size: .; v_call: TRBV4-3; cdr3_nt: TGCGCCAGCAGCCAAGCCAGCGGGAGGCTCTACGAGCAGTACTTC; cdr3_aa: CASSQASGRLYEQYF
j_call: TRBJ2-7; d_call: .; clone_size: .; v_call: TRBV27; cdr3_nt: TGTGCCAGCAGTTTGTATACCCCCACCGGCAACTACGAGCAGTACTTC; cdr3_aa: CASSLYTPTGNYEQYF
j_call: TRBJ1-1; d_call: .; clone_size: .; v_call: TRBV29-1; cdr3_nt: TGCAGCGTCCTGGCGACAGACACTGAAGCTTTCTTT; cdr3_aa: CSVLATDTEAFF
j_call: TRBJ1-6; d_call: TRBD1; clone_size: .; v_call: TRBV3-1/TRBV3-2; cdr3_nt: TGTGCCAGCAGCCTGAGCACAGGGGTGCGTTCACCCCTCCACTTT; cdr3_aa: CASSLSTGVRSPLHF
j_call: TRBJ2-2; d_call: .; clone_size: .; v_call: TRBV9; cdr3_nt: TGTGCCAGCAGCGTAGTTGGCAGGGTCGACACCGGGGAGCTGTTTTTT; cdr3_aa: CASSVVGRVDTGELFF
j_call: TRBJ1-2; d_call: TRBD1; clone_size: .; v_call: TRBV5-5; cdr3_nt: TGTGCCAGCAGCTTACGGACAGGGGGACTCTATGGCTACACCTTC; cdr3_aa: CASSLRTGGLYGYTF
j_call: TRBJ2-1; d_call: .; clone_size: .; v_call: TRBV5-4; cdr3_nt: TGTGCCAGCAGCTTGGAGGGGGGGTCCTCCTACAATGAGCAGTTCTTC; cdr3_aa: CASSLEGGSSYNEQFF
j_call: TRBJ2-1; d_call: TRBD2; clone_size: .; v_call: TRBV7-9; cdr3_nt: TGTGCCAGCAGCTCTGCCGGGACTAGCGAAGAAACCTACAATGAGCAGTTCTTC; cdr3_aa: CASSSAGTSEETYNEQFF
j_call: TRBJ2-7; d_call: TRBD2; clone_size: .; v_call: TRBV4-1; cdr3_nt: TGCGCCAGCAAACCTATAGCGGCCGGGGGGTACGAGCAGTACTTC; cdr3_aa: CASKPIAAGGYEQYF
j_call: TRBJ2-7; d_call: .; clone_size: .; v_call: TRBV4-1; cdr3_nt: TGCGCCAGCAGCCAAGAATCTAGCAGCTACGAGCAGTACTTC; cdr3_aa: CASSQESSSYEQYF
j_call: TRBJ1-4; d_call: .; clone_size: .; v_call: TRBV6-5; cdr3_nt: TGTGCCAGCAGTTACGGGAAGGGAGGCGAAAAACTGTTTTTT; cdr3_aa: CASSYGKGGEKLFF
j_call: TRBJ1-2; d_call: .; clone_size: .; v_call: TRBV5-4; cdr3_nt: TGTGCCAGCACCCCAGCCCTAGGCTATGGCTACACCTTC; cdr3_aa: CASTPALGYGYTF
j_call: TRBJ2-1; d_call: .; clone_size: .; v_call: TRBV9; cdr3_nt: TGTGCCAGCAGCGTTCAACAGGTGGGCGATGAGCAGTTCTTC; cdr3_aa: CASSVQQVGDEQFF
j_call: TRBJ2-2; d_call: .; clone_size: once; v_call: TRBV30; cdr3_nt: TGTGCCTGGAGTGGGGGCACCGGGGAGCTGTTTTTT; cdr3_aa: CAWSGGTGELFF
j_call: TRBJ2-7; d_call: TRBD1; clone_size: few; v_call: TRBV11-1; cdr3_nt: TGTGCCAGCAGCCGCGGGGGGACAGGGGCTACCTACGAGCAGTACTTC; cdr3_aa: CASSRGGTGATYEQYF
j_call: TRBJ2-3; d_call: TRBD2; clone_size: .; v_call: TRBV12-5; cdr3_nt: TGTGCTAGTGGTTTGGTATTACGGGAGGTCACAGATACGCAGTATTTT; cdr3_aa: CASGLVLREVTDTQYF
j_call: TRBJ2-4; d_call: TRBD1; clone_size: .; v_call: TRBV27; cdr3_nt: TGTGCCAGCAGTAGGGGACAGTTCGCCATTCAGTACTTC; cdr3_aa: CASSRGQFAIQYF
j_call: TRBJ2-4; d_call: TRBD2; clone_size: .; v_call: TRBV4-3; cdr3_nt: TGCGCCAGCAGCCAAGTACTAGCGGGGGGAGTGAACATTCAGTACTTC; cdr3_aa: CASSQVLAGGVNIQYF
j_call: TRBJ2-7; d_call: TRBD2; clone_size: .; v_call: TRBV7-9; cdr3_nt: TGTGCCAGCAGCGCCCGAGCGGGAGCACCCTACGAGCAGTACTTC; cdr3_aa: CASSARAGAPYEQYF
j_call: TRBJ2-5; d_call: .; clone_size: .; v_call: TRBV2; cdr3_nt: TGTGCCAGCAGTGGTTGGACCCCGGATAGGTTGACCCAGTACTTC; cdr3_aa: CASSGWTPDRLTQYF
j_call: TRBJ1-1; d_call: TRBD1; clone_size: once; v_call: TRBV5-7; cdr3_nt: TGTGCCAGCAGCTTGACCCAGGGGGCTGAAGCTTTCTTT; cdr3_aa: CASSLTQGAEAFF
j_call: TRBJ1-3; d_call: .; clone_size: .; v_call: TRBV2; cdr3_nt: TGTGCCAGCAGTGTCTGGGATAACTCTGGAAACACCATATATTTT; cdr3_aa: CASSVWDNSGNTIYF
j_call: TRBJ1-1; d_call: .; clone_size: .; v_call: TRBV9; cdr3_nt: TGTGCCAGCAGCCCGTCAGTGGGGGCTATGAACACTGAAGCTTTCTTT; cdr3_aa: CASSPSVGAMNTEAFF
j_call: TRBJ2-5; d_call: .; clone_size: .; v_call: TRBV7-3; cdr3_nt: TGTGCCAGCAGCTTAATCTTTGGGGAGACCCAGTACTTC; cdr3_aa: CASSLIFGETQYF
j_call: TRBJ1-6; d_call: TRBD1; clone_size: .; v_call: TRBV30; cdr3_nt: TGTGCCTGGACTAAACCCGGGACAGGGAATAATTCACCCCTCCACTTT; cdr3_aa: CAWTKPGTGNNSPLHF
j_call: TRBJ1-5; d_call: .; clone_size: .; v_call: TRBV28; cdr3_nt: TGTGCCAGCAGTCGACCGCAGGGAAGTTATAGTCAGCCCCAGCATTTT; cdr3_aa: CASSRPQGSYSQPQHF
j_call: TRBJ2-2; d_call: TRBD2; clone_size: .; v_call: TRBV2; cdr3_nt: TGTGCCAGCGAGAAGCGGGAGAACACCGGGGAGCTGTTTTTT; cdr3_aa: CASEKRENTGELFF
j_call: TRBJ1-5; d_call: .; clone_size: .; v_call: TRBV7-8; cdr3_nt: TGTGCCAGCAGCTTGGGAAGTCGAAATAGCAATCAGCCCCAGCATTTT; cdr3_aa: CASSLGSRNSNQPQHF
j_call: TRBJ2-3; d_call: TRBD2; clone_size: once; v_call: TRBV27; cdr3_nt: TGTGCCAGCAGCCTCGGACTAGTGACAGATACGCAGTATTTT; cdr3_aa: CASSLGLVTDTQYF
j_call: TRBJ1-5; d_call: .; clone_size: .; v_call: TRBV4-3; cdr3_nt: TGCGCCAGCAGCCAAGAAAGGGTTGCAGTACTGCATCAGCCCCAGCATTTT; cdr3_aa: CASSQERVAVLHQPQHF
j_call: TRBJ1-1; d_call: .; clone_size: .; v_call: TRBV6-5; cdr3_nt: TGTGCCAGCAGTCCTACAGACAAGATGAACACTGAAGCTTTCTTT; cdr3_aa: CASSPTDKMNTEAFF
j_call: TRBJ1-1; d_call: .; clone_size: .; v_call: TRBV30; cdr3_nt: TGTGCCTGGGGGAAGGTCACTGAAGCTTTCTTT; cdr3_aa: CAWGKVTEAFF
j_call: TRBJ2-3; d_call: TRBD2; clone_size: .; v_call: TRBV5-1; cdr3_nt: TGCGCCAGCAGCTTGGCGCAGGGGGGAACCTGGCTAGCGGGAGGACCCCCAGATACGCAGTATTTT; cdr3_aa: CASSLAQGGTWLAGGPPDTQYF
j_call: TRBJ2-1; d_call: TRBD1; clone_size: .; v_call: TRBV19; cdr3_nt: TGTGCCAGTAGTATAGACGCCGGGACAGGGTACAATGAGCAGTTCTTC; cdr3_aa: CASSIDAGTGYNEQFF
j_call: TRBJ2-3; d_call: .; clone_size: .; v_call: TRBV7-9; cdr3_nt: TGTGCCAGCAGCTTATTGGGCAGTGATACGCAGTATTTT; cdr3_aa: CASSLLGSDTQYF
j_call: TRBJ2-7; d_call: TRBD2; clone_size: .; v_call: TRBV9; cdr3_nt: TGTGCCAGCAGCGTATCTGGACTAGCGGGACAGGACGAGCAGTACTTC; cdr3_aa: CASSVSGLAGQDEQYF
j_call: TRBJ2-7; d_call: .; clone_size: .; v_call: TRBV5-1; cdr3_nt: TGCGCCAGCAGCTTGGCCGGGGACTCCTACGAGCAGTACTTC; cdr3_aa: CASSLAGDSYEQYF
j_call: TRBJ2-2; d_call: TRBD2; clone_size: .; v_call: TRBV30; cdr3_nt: TGTGCCTGGGGACTAGCGGGACCGAACACCGGGGAGCTGTTTTTT; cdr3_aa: CAWGLAGPNTGELFF
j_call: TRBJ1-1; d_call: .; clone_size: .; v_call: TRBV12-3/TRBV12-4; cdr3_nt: TGTGCCAGCAGTTTAAGGTGGGGCACTGAAGCTTTCTTT; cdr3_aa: CASSLRWGTEAFF
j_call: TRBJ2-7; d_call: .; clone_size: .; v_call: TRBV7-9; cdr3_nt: TGTGCCAGCAGCTTTACTAACTGGGAGCAGTACTTC; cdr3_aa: CASSFTNWEQYF
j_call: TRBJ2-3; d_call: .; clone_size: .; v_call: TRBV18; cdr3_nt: TGTGCCAGCTCACAGGACGGATCCTACACAGATACGCAGTATTTT; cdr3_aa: CASSQDGSYTDTQYF
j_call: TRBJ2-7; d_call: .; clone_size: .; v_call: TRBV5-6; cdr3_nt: TGTGCCAGCAGTACAGGAAGGAGGTACGAGCAGTACTTC; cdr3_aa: CASSTGRRYEQYF
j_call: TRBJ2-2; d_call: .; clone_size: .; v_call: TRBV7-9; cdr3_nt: TGTGCCAGCAGCGACGGACTAAACACCGGGGAGCTGTTTTTT; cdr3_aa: CASSDGLNTGELFF
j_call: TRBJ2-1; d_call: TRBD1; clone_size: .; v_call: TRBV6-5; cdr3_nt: TGTGCCAGCACCAAGGACAGGGGGCGCGCTGAGCAGTTCTTC; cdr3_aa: CASTKDRGRAEQFF
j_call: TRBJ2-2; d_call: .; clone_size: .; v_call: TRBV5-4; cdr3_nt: TGTGCCAGCAGTTTTAGGGGTACCGGGGAGCTGTTTTTT; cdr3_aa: CASSFRGTGELFF
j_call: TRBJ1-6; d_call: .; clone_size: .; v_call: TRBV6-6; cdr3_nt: TGTGCCAGCAGTTACGGGCACCCTGGATATAATTCACCCCTCCACTTT; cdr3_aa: CASSYGHPGYNSPLHF
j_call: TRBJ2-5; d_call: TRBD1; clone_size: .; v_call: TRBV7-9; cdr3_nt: TGTGCCAGCAGCTTCGGACAGGGGGAAGAGACCCAGTACTTC; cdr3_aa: CASSFGQGEETQYF
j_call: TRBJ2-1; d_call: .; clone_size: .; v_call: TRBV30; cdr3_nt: TGTGCCTGGAAGGACCCCCCAGGGATAGGTGAGCAGTTCTTC; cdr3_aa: CAWKDPPGIGEQFF
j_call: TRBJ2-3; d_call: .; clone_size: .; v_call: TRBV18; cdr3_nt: TGTGCCAGCTCACCAAGTATTAGCACAGATACGCAGTATTTT; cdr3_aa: CASSPSISTDTQYF